The rows below give T cell receptor beta chains drawn from one sample of a study of OX40 agonist ivuxolimab in advanced cancers. Sequenced by immunoSEQ multiplex PCR; TCRdb stores in-frame clones only, minus some. This table has fewer than 85,000 clones, around 73% appearing once. The material sequenced was CD4+ or CD8+ T cells sorted from blood, taken in a trial of the OX40 agonist ivuxolimab. These receptor sequences come from an adult with an advanced solid tumor such as melanoma, head and neck, liver or kidney cancer. CDR3s include the opening cysteine and the closing phenylalanine or tryptophan. D genes are given only for firm matches. Not all rows give a size; the values are once, few, many and, for expanded clones, a class.

clone_size	j_call	v_call	d_call	cdr3_aa	cdr3_nt
once	TRBJ2-2	TRBV14	-	CASSTNSLITGELFF	TGTGCCAGCAGTACGAACAGTTTGATCACCGGGGAGCTGTTTTTT
few	TRBJ1-1	TRBV9	TRBD1	CASSAGTGFFTEAFF	TGTGCCAGCAGTGCCGGGACAGGGTTTTTCACTGAAGCTTTCTTT
-	TRBJ2-1	TRBV6-4	TRBD2	CASSRLAGADSGQFF	TGTGCCAGCAGTCGACTAGCGGGGGCCGACTCGGGGCAGTTCTTC
-	TRBJ1-6	TRBV14	-	CASSPTAGAGGSPLHF	TGTGCCAGCAGCCCCACCGCTGGGGCAGGCGGATCACCCCTCCACTTT
once	TRBJ2-1	TRBV11-2	-	CASSQGDPTYNEQFF	TGTGCCAGCAGCCAAGGGGATCCAACCTACAATGAGCAGTTCTTC
once	TRBJ2-7	TRBV19	-	CASSPQAGDSYEQYF	TGTGCCAGTAGTCCCCAGGCAGGCGATTCCTACGAGCAGTACTTC
-	TRBJ1-6	TRBV5-6	-	CASSLGTWSFPPLHF	TGTGCCAGCAGCTTGGGGACTTGGAGTTTTCCACCCCTCCACTTT
-	TRBJ2-1	TRBV27	TRBD2	CASSLAASGTNEQFF	TGTGCCAGCAGTTTGGCGGCTAGCGGGACGAATGAGCAGTTCTTC
-	TRBJ1-5	TRBV5-8	-	CASSLGQPQHF	TGTGCCAGCAGCTTGGGGCAGCCCCAGCATTTT
few	TRBJ2-1	TRBV9	TRBD2	CASSSVGGGGYNEQFF	TGTGCCAGCAGCTCCGTAGGAGGCGGGGGATACAATGAGCAGTTCTTC
-	TRBJ1-4	TRBV2	-	CASSSKAGRATNEKLFF	TGTGCCAGCAGTTCCAAAGCCGGACGGGCAACTAATGAAAAACTGTTTTTT
-	TRBJ2-3	TRBV5-1	TRBD2	CASSLAGGMTDTQYF	TGCGCCAGCAGCCTGGCGGGAGGGATGACAGATACGCAGTATTTT
-	TRBJ2-7	TRBV6-5	-	CASRHGQLYEQYF	TGTGCCAGCAGGCACGGACAGCTATACGAGCAGTACTTC
-	TRBJ2-7	TRBV11-2	-	CASSFTGPNEQYF	TGTGCCAGCAGCTTCACGGGTCCTAACGAGCAGTACTTC
-	TRBJ2-1	TRBV2	TRBD2	CASTSLAGSYNEQFF	TGTGCCAGCACTTCCCTAGCGGGCTCCTACAATGAGCAGTTCTTC
-	TRBJ2-1	TRBV15	TRBD2	CATSREAGGQQFF	TGTGCCACCAGCAGAGAAGCGGGAGGTCAGCAGTTCTTC